Listed below are T cell receptor beta chains from one sample, sequenced in a study of blood T cells in healthy people across ages. MiXCR was run by TCRdb on the 5' RACE reads, yielding one entry per CDR3 protein. Here the sample spans some 1,000,000 distinct CDR3 sequences, around 25% being singletons. The same specimen was also included in a second study, on T cells of mothers and their children.

Source material: blood. The origin of the receptors is a girl aged 2-10 years in good health. The CDR3 runs from the conserved cysteine through the conserved F or W. A D gene is named only where the DNA matches it firmly. For some rows the clone size is stated as once, few or many, or as a class when expanded; others skip it.

V	D	J	size	length	CDR3	DNA
TRBV29-1	-	TRBJ1-1	-	11	CRGGADTEAFF	TGCCGGGGGGGGGCGGACACTGAAGCTTTCTTT
TRBV7-9	TRBD2	TRBJ2-4	-	13	CASSPGLINIQYF	TGTGCCAGCAGCCCGGGACTAATAAACATTCAGTACTTC
TRBV28	TRBD1	TRBJ1-2	few	15	CASQPNRGLWYGYTF	TGTGCCAGCCAGCCTAACAGGGGGTTGTGGTATGGCTACACCTTC
TRBV4-3	-	TRBJ2-5	-	14	CASSQDLRTETQYF	TGCGCCAGCAGCCAAGATTTACGCACGGAGACCCAGTACTTC
TRBV6-1	-	TRBJ1-2	-	14	CASSEASIGGGYTF	TGTGCCAGCAGTGAAGCGTCTATAGGGGGGGGCTACACCTTC
TRBV5-1	TRBD1	TRBJ2-3	few	15	CASSLRTGNSDTQYF	TGCGCCAGCAGCTTGCGGACAGGGAATTCAGATACGCAGTATTTT
TRBV5-1	-	TRBJ1-4	-	20	CASSWEWGRSLNATNEKLFF	TGCGCCAGCAGTTGGGAATGGGGGCGCTCCTTAAATGCAACTAATGAAAAACTGTTTTTT
TRBV19	TRBD2	TRBJ2-7	-	14	CARGGAGVEYEQYF	TGTGCCAGGGGAGGGGCTGGGGTTGAATACGAGCAGTACTTC
TRBV5-1	TRBD1	TRBJ1-1	few	15	CASSIEPTGRPEAFF	TGCGCCAGCAGCATTGAGCCGACAGGGAGACCTGAAGCTTTCTTT
TRBV15	TRBD2	TRBJ2-1	-	16	CATSRDGLAGVGEQFF	TGTGCCACCAGCAGAGATGGCCTAGCGGGAGTAGGTGAGCAGTTCTTC
TRBV7-2	TRBD2	TRBJ2-3	few	15	CASSSIAGGRDTQYF	TGTGCCAGCAGCTCAATAGCGGGAGGAAGGGATACGCAGTATTTT
TRBV29-1	-	TRBJ2-3	-	13	CSVKIPGRDTQYF	TGCAGCGTAAAAATTCCGGGGAGGGATACGCAGTATTTT
TRBV29-1	-	TRBJ2-7	-	13	CSVVARTGYEQYF	TGCAGCGTTGTAGCCCGCACGGGCTACGAGCAGTACTTC
TRBV27	-	TRBJ2-7	-	14	CASSMRDGAYEQYF	TGTGCCAGCAGTATGAGGGACGGCGCCTACGAGCAGTACTTC
TRBV29-1	-	TRBJ1-3	-	14	CSVMGPSSGNTIYF	TGCAGCGTCATGGGCCCTAGCTCTGGAAACACCATATATTTT
TRBV4-3	TRBD1	TRBJ1-2	-	16	CASSQRDRGFLGGYTF	TGCGCCAGCAGCCAGAGGGACAGGGGGTTTTTGGGCGGCTACACCTTC
TRBV7-8	-	TRBJ1-1	many	13	CASSPTTGTEAFF	TGTGCCAGCAGCCCGACGACCGGGACCGAAGCTTTCTTT
TRBV7-9	-	TRBJ1-1	-	13	CASSLPAGSEAFF	TGTGCCAGCAGCTTACCCGCAGGGTCTGAAGCTTTCTTT
TRBV2	-	TRBJ2-1	-	14	CASSVKTYYNEQFF	TGTGCCAGCAGTGTTAAGACATACTACAATGAGCAGTTCTTC
TRBV9	TRBD2	TRBJ2-5	-	17	CASSVGLAGQYQETQYF	TGTGCCAGCAGCGTAGGTCTAGCGGGGCAGTACCAAGAGACCCAGTACTTC
TRBV5-1	-	TRBJ2-2	-	15	CASLPGALGTGELFF	TGCGCCAGCCTCCCAGGGGCCCTGGGCACCGGGGAGCTGTTTTTT
TRBV11-2	-	TRBJ2-7	many	14	CASSSYRDSYEQYF	TGTGCCAGCAGCTCTTACCGGGACTCCTACGAGCAGTACTTC
TRBV29-1	-	TRBJ2-5	-	14	CSVEQQGEVETQYF	TGCAGCGTTGAACAACAGGGAGAGGTGGAGACCCAGTACTTC
TRBV6-6	-	TRBJ1-5	-	13	CASSWDLNQPQHF	TGTGCCAGCAGCTGGGACCTAAATCAGCCCCAGCATTTT
TRBV20-1	TRBD2	TRBJ2-1	few	16	CSARAAGASSYNEQFF	TGCAGTGCTAGAGCAGCGGGAGCTTCCTCCTACAATGAGCAGTTCTTC
TRBV7-2	-	TRBJ2-5	few	13	CASSYTPGLEQYF	TGTGCCAGCAGCTACACGCCAGGTCTAGAGCAGTACTTC
TRBV20-1	-	TRBJ1-5	-	16	CSARDPGDYSNQPQHF	TGCAGTGCTAGAGACCCAGGGGATTATAGCAATCAGCCCCAGCATTTT
TRBV6-5	-	TRBJ2-7	many	13	CASSYGTTYEQYF	TGTGCCAGCAGTTACGGGACAACTTACGAGCAGTACTTC
TRBV12-3/TRBV12-4	TRBD1	TRBJ1-5	few	17	CASSFRVVGTGTQPQHF	TGTGCCAGCAGTTTTCGGGTAGTAGGGACAGGGACCCAGCCCCAGCATTTT
TRBV10-2	TRBD1	TRBJ2-2	-	15	CASGTDRMNTGELFF	TGCGCCAGCGGGACAGACAGAATGAACACCGGGGAGCTGTTTTTT
TRBV2	-	TRBJ2-1	-	13	CASAGYSYNEQFF	TGTGCCAGCGCAGGTTACTCCTACAATGAGCAGTTCTTC
TRBV20-1	-	TRBJ2-7	few	11	CSAILSYEQYF	TGCAGTGCTATTTTATCATACGAGCAGTACTTC
TRBV3-1	-	TRBJ2-7	few	14	CASSQRVNPYEQYF	TGTGCCAGCAGCCAAAGGGTGAACCCCTACGAGCAGTACTTC
TRBV4-3	-	TRBJ2-1	-	13	CASSQFPGNEQFF	TGCGCCAGCAGCCAATTTCCAGGCAATGAGCAGTTCTTC
TRBV20-1	-	TRBJ2-7	-	14	CSARINRGGYEQYF	TGCAGTGCTAGAATTAACAGGGGAGGGTACGAGCAGTACTTC
TRBV29-1	TRBD2	TRBJ2-1	-	13	CSVDAERGIEQFF	TGCAGCGTTGATGCGGAGCGGGGGATTGAGCAGTTCTTC
TRBV2	TRBD1	TRBJ1-4	-	14	CASNTGGSNEKLFF	TGTGCCAGCAATACAGGGGGTTCAAATGAAAAACTGTTTTTT
TRBV5-1	-	TRBJ2-1	-	15	CATRNEGAGNNEQFF	TGCGCCACCCGGAATGAGGGAGCAGGGAACAATGAGCAATTCTTC
TRBV28	TRBD2	TRBJ2-3	-	16	CASSPPTWEGSDTQYF	TGTGCCAGCAGTCCCCCAACATGGGAGGGCTCAGATACGCAGTATTTT
TRBV4-1	TRBD2	TRBJ2-1	-	17	CASSLGPSSGGNNEQFF	TGCGCCAGCAGCCTCGGACCGTCTAGCGGGGGAAACAATGAGCAGTTCTTC
TRBV24-1	TRBD1	TRBJ2-7	-	14	CATSDLGQGDEQYF	TGTGCCACCAGTGATTTGGGACAGGGGGACGAGCAGTACTTC
TRBV4-3	-	TRBJ2-7	-	14	CASSPRSLGGEQYF	TGCGCCAGCAGCCCCCGTTCCTTGGGTGGCGAGCAGTACTTC
TRBV6-2/TRBV6-3	-	TRBJ2-3	few	13	CASNEGSTDTQYF	TGTGCCAGCAATGAGGGAAGCACAGATACGCAGTATTTT
TRBV20-1	TRBD2	TRBJ2-5	-	14	CSAYSGGEIETQYF	TGCAGTGCTTATAGCGGGGGGGAGATCGAGACCCAGTACTTC
TRBV18	-	TRBJ2-7	-	13	CASSPAPTGEQYF	TGTGCCAGCTCACCAGCCCCCACGGGCGAGCAGTACTTC
TRBV29-1	-	TRBJ2-5	-	16	CSVVSVSRGNGYEQFF	TGCAGCGTTGTCTCCGTTAGCCGGGGGAACGGCTATGAGCAATTCTTC
TRBV4-1	TRBD2	TRBJ2-6	-	18	CASTRDGGILSGANVLTF	TGCGCCAGCACCAGAGACGGGGGGATTCTTTCTGGGGCCAACGTCCTGACTTTC
TRBV6-1	-	TRBJ2-1	few	14	CASRRESSYNEQFF	TGTGCCAGCAGGAGGGAGAGCTCCTACAATGAGCAGTTCTTC
TRBV2	-	TRBJ1-2	-	14	CASSPLQGGAGYTF	TGTGCCAGCAGCCCCCTCCAGGGAGGGGCTGGCTACACCTTC
TRBV5-1	-	TRBJ2-5	-	17	CASSLDIDPNYQETQYF	TGCGCCAGCAGCTTGGACATAGACCCGAATTATCAAGAGACCCAGTACTTC
TRBV29-1	-	TRBJ2-7	few	13	CSSQRSSADEQYF	TGCAGCTCCCAGCGTTCATCTGCCGACGAGCAGTACTTC
TRBV28	-	TRBJ2-7	few	12	CASSSPQSEQYF	TGCGCCAGCAGTTCACCCCAGTCCGAGCAGTACTTC
TRBV9	-	TRBJ2-7	few	13	CASNDGGPGTEYF	TGTGCCAGCAATGATGGGGGCCCCGGTACTGAGTACTTC
TRBV3-1	TRBD2	TRBJ2-1	-	17	CASSQVLGLAGLDEQFF	TGTGCCAGCAGCCAAGTCCTAGGACTAGCGGGATTGGATGAGCAGTTCTTC
TRBV5-1	-	TRBJ2-1	-	15	CASSLAVSTVNEQFF	TGCGCCAGCAGCTTGGCAGTAAGTACAGTCAATGAGCAGTTCTTC
TRBV7-2	TRBD1	TRBJ2-4	once	11	CASGQGSIQYF	TGTGCCAGCGGACAGGGAAGCATTCAGTACTTC
TRBV12-3/TRBV12-4	TRBD1	TRBJ2-5	few	16	CASSSDTWTGSETQYF	TGTGCCAGCAGTTCGGATACCTGGACAGGGTCGGAGACCCAGTACTTC
TRBV20-1	-	TRBJ2-7	-	14	CSAFRVEGNYEQYF	TGCAGTGCTTTCAGGGTAGAGGGTAACTACGAGCAATACTTC